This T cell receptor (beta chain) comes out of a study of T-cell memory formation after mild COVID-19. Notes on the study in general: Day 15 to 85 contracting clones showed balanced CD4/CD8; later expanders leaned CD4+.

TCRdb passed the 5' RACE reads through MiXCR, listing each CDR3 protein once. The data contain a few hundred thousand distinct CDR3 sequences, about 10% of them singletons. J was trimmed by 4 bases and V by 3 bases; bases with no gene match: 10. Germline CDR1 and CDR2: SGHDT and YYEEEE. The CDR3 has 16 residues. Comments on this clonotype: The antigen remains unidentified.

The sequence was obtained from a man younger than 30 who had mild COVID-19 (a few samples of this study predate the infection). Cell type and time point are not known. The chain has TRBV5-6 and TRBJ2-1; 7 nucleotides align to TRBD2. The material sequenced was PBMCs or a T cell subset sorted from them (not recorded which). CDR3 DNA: TGTGCCAGCAGCTCGACCAGCGGGACTACTTACAATGAGCAGTTCTTC. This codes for CASSSTSGTTYNEQFF.